These 17 T cell receptor beta chains originate from one sample sequenced in a study of blood T cell repertoires in COVID-19. The repertoire was sequenced with immunoSEQ multiplex PCR; TCRdb's copy has only in-frame clones and lacks some. The data contain approximately 170,000 clones, around 83% of them seen just once; the ten biggest clones take up around 13%. The specimen sequenced was peripheral blood. The receptor set was obtained from a man aged 65 to 85 who had recovered from COVID-19.

J is TRBJ2-3 and V is TRBV12-3 or TRBV12-4, with D unclear. This CDR3 spans 13 amino acids. Trimming stripped 1 base from V and 8 bases from J, with 10 bases between. CDR3 coding DNA: TGTGCCAGCAGTTTAGGGTATGCGGTTACGCAGTATTTT. It yields the protein CASSLGYAVTQYF.

The chain recombines TRBV21-1 with TRBJ2-4; TRBD2 reflects the table's D call only, with no check against the DNA. TRBV21-1 is recorded as a pseudogene. This CDR3 is built from 14 residues. In DNA, the CDR3 is TGTGCCAGCAGCTCCGTGTTAGCCAAAAACATTCAGTACTTC. It yields the protein CASSSVLAKNIQYF.

CDR3 region: CASSVAGMIADTQYF. The CDR3 DNA sequence: TGTGCCAGCAGCGTAGCGGGAATGATCGCAGATACGCAGTATTTT. The chain uses TRBV9 and TRBJ2-3; D possibly corresponds to TRBD2 (5 bases). The V end lost 0 bases, the J end lost 4 bases, and 12 bases lay between the germline ends. The CDR3 is made up of 15 amino acids. Germline V gene sequence: CDR1 SGDLS, CDR2 YYNGEE.

This clone was seen repeatedly, ten times or more. This chain uses TRBV4-1 with TRBJ2-7; weak D call: TRBD1 (6 bases). Germline V gene data show CDR1 as MGHRA and CDR2 as YSYEKL. Trimming pared 1 base from V and 6 bases from J, leaving 16 bases between. The CDR3 sequence is 15 residues long. In nucleotides, the CDR3 is TGCGCCAGCAGCCAAGGGGCACAGGGTGGAAGCGAGCAGTACTTC. It encodes CASSQGAQGGSEQYF.

The table lists this clone with a few counts. This chain connects TRBV2 to TRBJ1-1; D uncertain. The CDR3 loop spans 13 amino acids. Germline V gene sequence: CDR1 SNHLY, CDR2 FYNNEI. V was clipped by 10 bases and J by 2 bases, with 14 bases between them. The CDR3 region has the DNA TGTGCCACCACCCTAGAGGGTAACACTGAAGCTTTCTTT. This gives the protein CATTLEGNTEAFF.

The gene calls are TRBV5-5 and TRBJ1-6, with no clear D. Germline V CDR1 and CDR2: SGHKS, YYEKEE (reference sequence). V lost 2 bases to trimming and J lost 8 bases, with 11 bases between them. There are 14 residues in the CDR3. Here the CDR3 reads CASSLDLGYSPLHF. The CDR3 DNA reads as TGTGCCAGCAGCTTAGATCTGGGCTATTCACCCCTCCACTTT.

The chain links TRBV5-1 to TRBJ2-7; possible D gene TRBD2, 5 bases. The CDR3 runs 14 residues. Germline CDR1 reads SGHRS; CDR2 reads YFSETQ. Trimming removed 0 bases from V and 3 bases from J, with 10 bases in between. Here the CDR3 reads CASSLGDGIYEQYF. The CDR3 coding sequence is TGCGCCAGCAGCTTGGGAGACGGGATCTACGAGCAGTACTTC.

J is TRBJ2-3 and V is TRBV28; tentatively, D is TRBD2 (6 bases). This CDR3 is 15 amino acids long. V dropped 0 bases and J dropped 4 bases, with 11 bases sitting between them. The V gene's germline CDR1 is MDHEN and CDR2 SYDVKM. The CDR3 spells CASSLWGGGADTQYF. The CDR3 DNA reads as TGTGCCAGCAGTTTATGGGGGGGAGGCGCAGATACGCAGTATTTT. The whole variable domain, filled in from reference TRBV28 and TRBJ2-3, reads DVKVTQSSRYLVKRTGEKVFLECVQDMDHENMFWYRQDPGLGLRLIYFSYDVKMKEKGDIPEGYSVSREKKERFSLILESASTNQTSMYLCASSLWGGGADTQYFGPGTRLTVL.

The rearrangement uses TRBV11-2 and TRBJ2-1; D possibly corresponds to TRBD1 (6 bases). V lost 1 base, J lost 3 bases, and 10 bases lay in between. Germline CDR1 SGHAT, CDR2 FQNNGV. The CDR3 has 15 amino acids. The CDR3 DNA sequence: TGTGCCAGCAGCTTAGTTCGGGACAACTACAATGAGCAGTTCTTC. It yields the protein CASSLVRDNYNEQFF.

V is TRBV5-1 and J is TRBJ2-5; D not certain. V lost 6 bases and J 2 bases, leaving 5 bases between the germline ends. The CDR3 loop spans 11 amino acids. Germline CDR1 and CDR2: SGHRS and YFSETQ. CDR3: CASTEQETQYF. The CDR3, as DNA: TGCGCCAGCACAGAACAAGAGACCCAGTACTTC.

DNA of the CDR3: TGTGCCAGCAGTCCTCACCGACAGGCGGTCGATTTGAACACTGAAGCTTTCTTT. This gives the protein CASSPHRQAVDLNTEAFF. V and J are TRBV27 and TRBJ1-1; tentative D call: TRBD1 (6 bases). Germline V lookup: CDR1 MNHEY, CDR2 SMNVEV (reference sequence). This CDR3 region has 18 residues. V lost 5 bases, J lost 0 bases, and 22 bases lay in between.

The J gene is TRBJ2-1, the V gene TRBV24-1; TRBD2 matches at 9 bases. Trimming at V came to 1 base and at J to 6 bases, leaving 6 bases not matched to a gene. The CDR3 runs to 16 residues. The germline CDR1 and CDR2 sequences are KGHDR and SFDVKD. CDR3 amino acids: CATSDFLAGVPNEQFF. CDR3 sequence (DNA): TGTGCCACCAGTGATTTCTTAGCGGGAGTCCCCAATGAGCAGTTCTTC.

V is TRBV19 and J is TRBJ2-4; 9 bases align to TRBD2. The trim removed 4 bases at V and 7 bases at J, leaving 5 bases unmatched. The germline CDR1 and CDR2 sequences are LNHDA and SQIVND (reference sequence). The CDR3 covers 14 residues. CDR3 sequence (DNA): TGTGCCAGTAGTACGACTAGCGGCGGGAACATTCAGTACTTC. Protein product: CASSTTSGGNIQYF.

The chain combines TRBV19 with TRBJ2-2; 8 bases are shared with TRBD1. Germline CDR1 is LNHDA and CDR2 is SQIVND (reference sequence). The CDR3 length is 21 residues. The V gene end was trimmed by 0 bases and the J gene end by 3 bases; junction bases not matched to a gene: 18. The CDR3 sequence: CASSIDRGWWTGFRYTGELFF. DNA for the CDR3: TGTGCCAGTAGTATAGATCGGGGTTGGTGGACAGGGTTTCGATACACCGGGGAGCTGTTTTTT.

The chain combines TRBV11-2 with TRBJ1-1; maybe TRBD1 (6 bases). Trimming removed 5 bases from V and 4 bases from J, with 14 bases in between. From germline, CDR1 is SGHAT and CDR2 FQNNGV. The CDR3 extends over 14 amino acids. CDR3 nucleotide sequence: TGTGCCAGCAGCACACAGACAGGAGGCACTGAAGCTTTCTTT. This encodes CASSTQTGGTEAFF.

The V gene is TRBV5-4, the J gene TRBJ1-1, with D perhaps matching TRBD1 (5 bases). Germline values: CDR1 SGHNT, CDR2 YYREEE (reference sequence). Trimming took off 3 bases at V and 5 bases at J, with 8 bases between the two ends. CDR3 length: 12 amino acids. The CDR3 loop is CASSSGETEAFF. In nucleotides, the CDR3 is TGTGCCAGCAGCTCGGGGGAGACTGAAGCTTTCTTT.

The chain employs TRBV2 and TRBJ1-5, with D unresolved. There are 13 residues in the CDR3. Germline-derived CDR1 and CDR2 are SNHLY and FYNNEI. Trimming took 4 bases from V and 4 from J, leaving 8 bases between them. The CDR3 protein is CASSVERNQPQHF. The CDR3 DNA reads as TGTGCCAGCAGTGTCGAGAGAAATCAGCCCCAGCATTTT.